Listed below are T cell receptor beta chains from one sample, sequenced in a study of CD8+ T cells in alopecia areata. The method was immunoSEQ multiplex PCR; TCRdb's version includes in-frame clones alone and lacks a portion of them. This table has 4,500 to 6,000 clones, approximately 74% appearing once. Material: skin, obtained at week 24, from a patient treated with tofacitinib. These receptors all stem from a human donor with alopecia areata. CDR3s include the opening cysteine and the closing phenylalanine or tryptophan. Each record gives: V gene, J gene, D gene, clone size, CDR3 protein, CDR3 DNA. D genes are given only for firm matches. The size of a clone is reported for some rows only, either as once, few or many, or as a class for expanded clones.

v_call: TRBV6-1; j_call: TRBJ2-7; d_call: .; clone_size: .; cdr3_aa: CASTPGGAPYEQYF; cdr3_nt: TGTGCCAGCACCCCGGGTGGGGCGCCCTACGAGCAGTACTTC
v_call: TRBV5-4; j_call: TRBJ2-3; d_call: TRBD1; clone_size: .; cdr3_aa: CASRNQGAGDTQYF; cdr3_nt: TGTGCCAGCAGAAACCAGGGGGCGGGAGATACGCAGTATTTT
v_call: TRBV6-5; j_call: TRBJ1-1; d_call: .; clone_size: .; cdr3_aa: CASSYSSNTEAFF; cdr3_nt: TGTGCCAGCAGTTACTCGAGTAACACTGAAGCTTTCTTT
v_call: TRBV6-6; j_call: TRBJ2-1; d_call: .; clone_size: .; cdr3_aa: CAIQRGGVNEQFF; cdr3_nt: TGTGCCATCCAAAGGGGGGGGGTTAATGAGCAGTTCTTC
v_call: TRBV6-1; j_call: TRBJ2-7; d_call: .; clone_size: .; cdr3_aa: CASSAGLVSSYEQYF; cdr3_nt: TGTGCCAGCAGTGCCGGCCTCGTTAGCTCCTACGAGCAGTACTTC
v_call: TRBV4-1; j_call: TRBJ1-2; d_call: .; clone_size: once; cdr3_aa: CASSQERRSSYGYTF; cdr3_nt: TGCGCCAGCAGCCAAGAAAGAAGGTCCAGCTATGGCTACACCTTC
v_call: TRBV19; j_call: TRBJ2-7; d_call: TRBD1; clone_size: .; cdr3_aa: CASSQGQVSYEQYF; cdr3_nt: TGTGCCAGTAGTCAGGGACAGGTATCCTACGAGCAGTACTTC
v_call: TRBV20-1; j_call: TRBJ1-2; d_call: .; clone_size: few; cdr3_aa: CSARNSPGTF; cdr3_nt: TGCAGTGCTAGAAACAGCCCGGGAACCTTC
v_call: TRBV7-9; j_call: TRBJ1-2; d_call: .; clone_size: .; cdr3_aa: CASSQQGRTAPSYGYTF; cdr3_nt: TGTGCCAGCAGCCAGCAGGGGCGGACAGCTCCTTCCTATGGCTACACCTTC
v_call: TRBV18; j_call: TRBJ1-2; d_call: .; clone_size: .; cdr3_aa: CASSPDKNYGYTF; cdr3_nt: TGTGCCAGCTCACCAGACAAGAACTATGGCTACACCTTC
v_call: TRBV4-1; j_call: TRBJ1-1; d_call: .; clone_size: .; cdr3_aa: CASSQVGGRRSYTEAFF; cdr3_nt: TGCGCCAGCAGCCAAGTAGGGGGGCGAAGGAGTTATACTGAAGCTTTCTTT
v_call: TRBV6-1; j_call: TRBJ2-7; d_call: .; clone_size: .; cdr3_aa: CASGTASSYEQYF; cdr3_nt: TGTGCCAGCGGGACCGCCAGTAGTTACGAGCAGTACTTC
v_call: TRBV6-1; j_call: TRBJ1-5; d_call: .; clone_size: .; cdr3_aa: CASSEAGRDQPQHF; cdr3_nt: TGTGCCAGCAGTGAAGCTGGCCGGGATCAGCCCCAGCATTTT
v_call: TRBV15; j_call: TRBJ1-3; d_call: .; clone_size: .; cdr3_aa: CATSIAGSGNTIYF; cdr3_nt: TGTGCCACCAGCATAGCAGGGTCGGGAAACACCATATATTTT
v_call: TRBV11-2; j_call: TRBJ2-1; d_call: TRBD1; clone_size: .; cdr3_aa: CASSLGTGQGSAEQFF; cdr3_nt: TGTGCCAGCAGCTTAGGGACGGGACAGGGCTCTGCTGAGCAGTTCTTC
v_call: TRBV6-6; j_call: TRBJ2-1; d_call: .; clone_size: .; cdr3_aa: CASNGGRSYNEQFF; cdr3_nt: TGTGCCAGCAACGGGGGACGCTCCTACAATGAGCAGTTCTTC
v_call: TRBV6-4; j_call: TRBJ2-3; d_call: TRBD1; clone_size: .; cdr3_aa: CASSDSIWTGSTDTQYF; cdr3_nt: TGTGCCAGCAGTGACTCTATTTGGACAGGATCCACAGATACGCAGTATTTT
v_call: TRBV7-2; j_call: TRBJ2-3; d_call: TRBD2; clone_size: .; cdr3_aa: CASRSIRGGPGTQYF; cdr3_nt: TGTGCCAGCAGGTCTATACGGGGGGGCCCGGGTACGCAGTATTTT
v_call: TRBV19; j_call: TRBJ2-7; d_call: .; clone_size: few; cdr3_aa: CASSRGNYEQYF; cdr3_nt: TGTGCCAGCTCCCGGGGCAACTACGAGCAGTACTTC
v_call: TRBV2; j_call: TRBJ2-3; d_call: .; clone_size: once; cdr3_aa: CASRGSGISTDTQYF; cdr3_nt: TGTGCCAGCAGGGGGTCAGGGATTAGCACAGATACGCAGTATTTT
v_call: TRBV5-1; j_call: TRBJ1-6; d_call: .; clone_size: .; cdr3_aa: CASSKDRWTYNSPLHF; cdr3_nt: TGCGCCAGCAGCAAGGACAGATGGACCTATAATTCACCCCTCCACTTT
v_call: TRBV7-8; j_call: TRBJ1-5; d_call: .; clone_size: .; cdr3_aa: CASSLINKDQPQHF; cdr3_nt: TGTGCCAGCAGCTTAATCAACAAGGATCAGCCCCAGCATTTT
v_call: TRBV10-3; j_call: TRBJ1-1; d_call: .; clone_size: .; cdr3_aa: CAISEGGSITEAFF; cdr3_nt: TGTGCCATCAGTGAGGGGGGAAGTATCACTGAAGCTTTCTTT
v_call: TRBV6-5; j_call: TRBJ1-2; d_call: .; clone_size: .; cdr3_aa: CASLSRTENYGYTF; cdr3_nt: TGTGCCAGCTTATCCCGGACCGAGAACTATGGCTACACCTTC
v_call: TRBV6-1; j_call: TRBJ2-7; d_call: .; clone_size: .; cdr3_aa: CASSVQYVYEQYF; cdr3_nt: TGTGCCAGCAGTGTTCAGTACGTCTACGAGCAGTACTTC
v_call: TRBV27; j_call: TRBJ1-6; d_call: TRBD1; clone_size: .; cdr3_aa: CASSWGQPNNSPLHF; cdr3_nt: TGTGCCAGCAGTTGGGGACAGCCCAATAATTCACCCCTCCACTTT
v_call: TRBV11-2; j_call: TRBJ2-3; d_call: TRBD1; clone_size: .; cdr3_aa: CASSLGPGQGTDTQYF; cdr3_nt: TGTGCCAGCAGCTTAGGCCCGGGACAGGGGACAGATACGCAGTATTTT
v_call: TRBV7-9; j_call: TRBJ2-1; d_call: TRBD1; clone_size: .; cdr3_aa: CASSHGRGLSNEQFF; cdr3_nt: TGTGCCAGCAGCCATGGCAGGGGGCTATCGAATGAGCAGTTCTTC
v_call: TRBV19; j_call: TRBJ2-5; d_call: .; clone_size: .; cdr3_aa: CASSIDSNRRETQYF; cdr3_nt: TGTGCCAGTAGTATCGACTCCAATCGAAGGGAGACCCAGTACTTC
v_call: TRBV10-3; j_call: TRBJ2-1; d_call: TRBD1; clone_size: .; cdr3_aa: CAISEDRGVGNEQFF; cdr3_nt: TGTGCCATCAGTGAGGACAGGGGTGTAGGCAATGAGCAGTTCTTC
v_call: TRBV2; j_call: TRBJ2-1; d_call: TRBD2; clone_size: few; cdr3_aa: CASIRGAGVNEQFF; cdr3_nt: TGTGCCAGCATACGCGGAGCGGGAGTCAATGAGCAGTTCTTC
v_call: TRBV30; j_call: TRBJ1-4; d_call: .; clone_size: .; cdr3_aa: CAWSVPPPRREKLFF; cdr3_nt: TGTGCCTGGAGTGTACCTCCCCCCAGACGGGAAAAACTGTTTTTT
v_call: TRBV7-3; j_call: TRBJ2-2; d_call: TRBD2; clone_size: .; cdr3_aa: CASSLYGGGNTGELFF; cdr3_nt: TGTGCCAGCAGCTTATATGGCGGGGGGAACACCGGGGAGCTGTTTTTT
v_call: TRBV5-6; j_call: TRBJ1-1; d_call: .; clone_size: .; cdr3_aa: CASSLGRRGTEAFF; cdr3_nt: TGTGCCAGCAGCTTGGGGAGGAGGGGCACTGAAGCTTTCTTT
v_call: TRBV5-8; j_call: TRBJ2-5; d_call: .; clone_size: .; cdr3_aa: CASSLRRGGRGETQYF; cdr3_nt: TGTGCCAGCAGCTTGAGAAGAGGGGGACGGGGAGAGACCCAGTACTTC